The 13 T cell receptor beta chains below were found in one sample sequenced in a study of cytomegalovirus exposure and HLA in healthy donors. It was with 60 Vbeta and 13 Jbeta primers that the PCR ran. Generated by immunoSEQ multiplex PCR, the TCRdb table keeps only in-frame clones and is missing some. The table includes about 190,000 clones, approximately 77% detected once. Sequencing was performed on PBMCs. Receptors originate from a man in his forties in good health and CMV-seropositive.

This clone has only one observation. This rearrangement joins TRBV19 to TRBJ2-1, with TRBD2 matching 7 bases. CDR1 is LNHDA and CDR2 is SQIVND in the germline V gene (reference sequence). There are 17 residues in the CDR3. J was trimmed by 4 bases and V by 5 bases; bases with no gene match: 14. CDR3 loop: CASSVSMGWGGYNEQFF. The CDR3, as DNA: TGTGCCAGTAGTGTCTCGATGGGATGGGGGGGATACAATGAGCAGTTCTTC.

CDR3 sequence (DNA): TGTGCCAGCAGCGGGAGACAGGGGAGTGACGAGCAGTACTTC. Its translation: CASSGRQGSDEQYF. The gene calls are TRBV9 and TRBJ2-7; 8 bases line up with TRBD1. The CDR3 loop spans 14 amino acids. With 3 bases clipped from V and 5 bases from J, the junction kept 7 bases outside the gene matches. The germline gives CDR1 SGDLS, CDR2 YYNGEE.

The chain carries TRBV4-1 and TRBJ2-5, with 7 bases identical to TRBD1. TRBJ2-7 matches the DNA end more closely, so the J call is doubtful. CDR3 length: 13 amino acids. The germline V gene encodes CDR1 MGHRA and CDR2 YSYEKL. CDR3 sequence (DNA): TGCGCCAGCAGCCAGACAGGGTCCTACGAGCAGTACTTC. Translation gives CASSQTGSYEQYF.

The chain is built from TRBV15 and TRBJ2-7; 10 positions agree with TRBD1. V was clipped by 6 bases and J by 3 bases; unmatched bases: 8. This CDR3 is built from 15 residues. Per the germline V gene, CDR1 is LNHNV and CDR2 is YYDKDF (reference sequence). The CDR3 DNA reads as TGTGCCACCAGTATTGGGACAGGGGCTTACTACGAGCAGTACTTC. Protein: CATSIGTGAYYEQYF.

This sequence joins TRBV10-2 and TRBJ2-7, with TRBD2 matching 7 bases. The CDR3 sequence is 13 residues long. From germline, CDR1 is WSHSY and CDR2 SAAADI. V trimming: 4 bases; J trimming: 5 bases; junction bases outside the gene matches: 5. CDR3 bases: TGCGCCAGCAGTGGGGGGACTACAAACGAGCAGTACTTC. Protein sequence: CASSGGTTNEQYF.

J is TRBJ2-2 and V is TRBV18, with D possibly TRBD1 on 5 matching bases. The CDR3 length is 15 residues. Germline CDR1 and CDR2: KGHSH and LQKENI. Deletions cut 1 base from V and 1 base from J, with 7 bases between. The CDR3 coding sequence is TGTGCCAGCTCACCACTCCAGGGGAACACCGGGGAGCTGTTTTTT. Amino acids: CASSPLQGNTGELFF.

This chain connects TRBV28 to TRBJ2-2; possible D gene TRBD1, 6 bases. The CDR3 is 19 residues long. V was clipped by 8 bases and J by 1 base, with 26 bases between them. CDR1 is MDHEN and CDR2 is SYDVKM in the germline V gene. This CDR3 reads CASYQVGAHIPLNTGELFF. CDR3 in DNA: TGTGCCAGCTACCAGGTGGGGGCCCATATACCACTGAACACCGGGGAGCTGTTTTTT.

This chain joins TRBV6-1 and TRBJ1-3; D call uncertain. The CDR3 loop spans 14 amino acids. Germline CDR1 is MNHNS and CDR2 is SASEGT. Trimming stripped 2 bases from V and 3 bases from J, with 8 bases between. The CDR3 spells CASSELGHGNTIYF. The CDR3 DNA sequence: TGTGCCAGCAGTGAACTCGGTCATGGAAACACCATATATTTT.

The genes are TRBV7-9 and TRBJ1-2; 9 positions match TRBD1. CDR3 length equals 18 residues. Germline V gives CDR1 SEHNR, CDR2 FQNEAQ (reference sequence). With 0 bases clipped from V and 4 bases from J, the junction kept 12 bases outside the gene matches. The CDR3 sequence: CASSLALTGGAEGYGYTF. In DNA, the CDR3 is TGTGCCAGCAGCTTAGCGCTCACAGGGGGCGCCGAAGGCTATGGCTACACCTTC.

The gene calls are TRBV5-6 and TRBJ1-3; D remains ambiguous. Germline CDR1 SGHDT, CDR2 YYEEEE. CDR3 length equals 15 residues. V lost 6 bases and J lost 3, with 16 bases in between. The DNA of the CDR3 is TGTGCCAGCACCCTAAGGACTCGGTTTGGAAACACCATATATTTT. Encoded protein: CASTLRTRFGNTIYF.

The chain links TRBV5-6 to TRBJ1-2; 8 bases are a match to TRBD1. The length of the CDR3 is 15 residues. Looked up from germline, CDR1 is SGHDT and CDR2 is YYEEEE. V shed 0 bases, J shed 7 bases, and the junction held 8 bases outside the gene matches. The CDR3 coding sequence is TGTGCCAGCAGCTTGGTAGGACAGGGTTTGGCTGGCTACACCTTC. Amino acid sequence: CASSLVGQGLAGYTF.

CDR3 loop: CASRAAGGDYGYTF. The CDR3 coding sequence is TGTGCCAGCAGGGCCGCGGGGGGCGACTATGGCTACACCTTC. The J gene is TRBJ1-2, the V gene TRBV6-5; tentatively, D is TRBD1 (6 bases). The ends were cut back, 6 bases at V and 3 bases at J, with 14 bases in the middle. From germline, CDR1 is MNHEY and CDR2 SVGAGI. The CDR3 length is 14 residues.

Here the CDR3 DNA reads TGCAGCGTTGAAGTCCTAGGACAGGGGGATACGCAGTATTTT. This codes for CSVEVLGQGDTQYF. The chain uses TRBV29-1 and TRBJ2-3; 9 bases match TRBD1. Germline values: CDR1 SQVTM, CDR2 ANQGSEA. The CDR3 loop spans 14 amino acids. The V and J ends lost 1 base and 6 bases, in that order; junction bases with no gene match: 5.